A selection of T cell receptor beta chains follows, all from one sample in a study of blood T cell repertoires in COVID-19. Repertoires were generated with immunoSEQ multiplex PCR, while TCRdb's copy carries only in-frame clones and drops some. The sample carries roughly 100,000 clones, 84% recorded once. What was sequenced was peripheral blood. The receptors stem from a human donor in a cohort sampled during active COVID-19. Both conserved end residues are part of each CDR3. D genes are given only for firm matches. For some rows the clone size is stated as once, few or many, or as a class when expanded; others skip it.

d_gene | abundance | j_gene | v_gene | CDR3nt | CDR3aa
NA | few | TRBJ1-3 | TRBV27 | TGTGCCAGCAGTTTATATGGGAGCTCTGGAAACACCATATATTTT | CASSLYGSSGNTIYF
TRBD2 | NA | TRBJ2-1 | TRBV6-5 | TGTGCCAGCAGTTACCCCGGGGGGAATGAGCAGTTCTTC | CASSYPGGNEQFF
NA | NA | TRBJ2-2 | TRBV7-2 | TGTGCCAGCAACCCACAGCACACCGGGGAGCTGTTTTTT | CASNPQHTGELFF
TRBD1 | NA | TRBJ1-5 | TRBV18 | TGTGCCAGCTCAAAGACAGGGGATCAGCCCCAGCATTTT | CASSKTGDQPQHF
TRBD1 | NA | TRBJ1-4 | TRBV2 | TGTGCCAGCGGTGACGGAACAGGGGGACTCGGGGAAAAACTGTTTTTT | CASGDGTGGLGEKLFF
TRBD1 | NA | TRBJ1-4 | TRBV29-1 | TGCAGCGTCGCAGGGGGCGTGCATGAAAAACTGTTTTTT | CSVAGGVHEKLFF
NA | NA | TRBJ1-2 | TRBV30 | TGTGCCTGGAGTAGACAGGTTCTTGAGAGCTACACCTTC | CAWSRQVLESYTF
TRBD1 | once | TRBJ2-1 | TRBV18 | TGTGCCAGCTCAGTACAGGGGGTAGTGGTAAGCTCCTACAATGAGCAGTTCTTC | CASSVQGVVVSSYNEQFF
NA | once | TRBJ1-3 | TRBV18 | TGTGCCAGCTCAGACCAGGGCCTTGAGAACACCATATATTTT | CASSDQGLENTIYF
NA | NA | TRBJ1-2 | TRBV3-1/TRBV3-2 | TGTGCCAGCAGCCAAGACGGTAGCAGAGGCTACACCTTC | CASSQDGSRGYTF
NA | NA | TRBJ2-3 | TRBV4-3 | TGCGCCAGCAGCCAAGATTTAGCGCCGGGGTCGGATACGCAGTATTTT | CASSQDLAPGSDTQYF
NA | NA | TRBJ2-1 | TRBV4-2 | TGTGCCAGCAGCCAAGATATCGGGAGCTACAATGAGCAGTTCTTC | CASSQDIGSYNEQFF
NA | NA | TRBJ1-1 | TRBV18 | TGTGCCAGCTCACGAACGAGGGTGAACACTGAAGCTTTCTTT | CASSRTRVNTEAFF
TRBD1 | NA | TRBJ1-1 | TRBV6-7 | TGTGCCAGCAGTTACCCGACGCAGGGGGATACCCCCCTGAACACTGAAGCTTTCTTT | CASSYPTQGDTPLNTEAFF
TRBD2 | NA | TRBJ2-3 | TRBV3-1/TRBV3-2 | TGTGCCAGCAGCCAAGGTACCTTAGCGGGGGGTGCAGATACGCAGTATTTT | CASSQGTLAGGADTQYF
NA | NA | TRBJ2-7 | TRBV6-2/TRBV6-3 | TGTGCCAGCAGCCCACTCTACCGGGTTTTGGAGCAGTACTTC | CASSPLYRVLEQYF
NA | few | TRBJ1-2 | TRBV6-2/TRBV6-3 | TGTGCCAGCAGCGATCCGGTTAGGAGTGGCTACACCTTC | CASSDPVRSGYTF
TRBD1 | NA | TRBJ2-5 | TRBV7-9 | TGTGCCAGCAGCGATTCCGGGACAGGGTTGGGCGAGACCCAGTACTTC | CASSDSGTGLGETQYF
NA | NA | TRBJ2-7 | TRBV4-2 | TGTGCCAGCAGCCAAGATCTTGCAGGGTCCTACGAGCAGTACTTC | CASSQDLAGSYEQYF
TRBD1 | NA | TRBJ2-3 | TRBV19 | TGTGCCAGCACCGGACAGGCTCTTCCTACGCAGTATTTT | CASTGQALPTQYF
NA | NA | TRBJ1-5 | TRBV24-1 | TGTGCCACCAGTGACCCGACGGGGCCCCAGCATTTT | CATSDPTGPQHF
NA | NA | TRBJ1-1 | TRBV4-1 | TGCGCCAGCAGCCAATGGCGGGGGGAGGAGGCTTTCTTT | CASSQWRGEEAFF
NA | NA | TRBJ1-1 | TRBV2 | TGTGCCAGCAGAGGTCCGGGACACTCGAACACTGAAGCTTTCTTT | CASRGPGHSNTEAFF
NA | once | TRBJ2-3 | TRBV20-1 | TGCAGTGCTAGTATCCGGGGTCGGGTAGGAGATACGCAGTATTTT | CSASIRGRVGDTQYF
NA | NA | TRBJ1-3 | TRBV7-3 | TGTGCCAGTAGCACGGGGTTGGGAAACACCATATATTTT | CASSTGLGNTIYF
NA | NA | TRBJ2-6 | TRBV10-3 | TGTGCCATCAGTGCAGGTGGGGCCAACGTCCTGACTTTC | CAISAGGANVLTF
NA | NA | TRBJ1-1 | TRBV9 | TGTGCCAGCAGCCCCAGTACAGGGTGGGACACTGAAGCTTTCTTT | CASSPSTGWDTEAFF
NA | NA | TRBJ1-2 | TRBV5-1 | TGCGCCAGCACCTCGGACAGCTACTATGGCTACACCTTC | CASTSDSYYGYTF
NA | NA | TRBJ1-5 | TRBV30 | TGTGCCTGGAGTGGGCGAGGAGCCCAGTATGGCAATCAGCCCCAGCATTTT | CAWSGRGAQYGNQPQHF